The table lists the clone carrying this TCR beta chain with a few counts. Trimming cost V 0 bases and J 9 bases, with 15 bases left between them. This CDR3 region has 14 residues. Germline V lookup: CDR1 SGHTA, CDR2 FQGNSA. The time point denotes: persistent/refractory GD, antithyroid drugs over 5 years with positive TRAb. There was RNA extracted from PBMCs, and the TCR library was made from it. Patients came from an endocrinology department in Xi'an, China. The data belong to a study of regulatory T cells in long-lasting Graves disease. Study background: Over 5 years of antithyroid drugs plus positive TSH receptor antibodies defined persistent Graves' disease.

Arm-PCR of CDR3 regions and iRepertoire HTBI primers were the basis on which TCR beta libraries were built. TCRdb re-analysed the multiplex PCR reads in MiXCR, keeping a single row per CDR3 protein. Of 400,000 to 500,000 distinct CDR3 sequences listed, roughly 21% were seen once; the top ten hold roughly 7.7%. This TCR was recovered from a female donor with Graves disease. The specimen comprised peripheral blood mononuclear cells (PBMCs), sampled when the disease was refractory, from a patient treated with antithyroid drugs. The chain is built from TRBV7-2 and TRBJ2-7, with a weak D call TRBD2 (6 bases). The CDR3 coding sequence is TGTGCCAGCAGCTTAGCGGTAGTTGGGGGGTCGCAGTACTTC. It codes for CASSLAVVGGSQYF.